The subject of this entry is one T cell receptor (beta chain). These data come from a study of blood T cell repertoires in COVID-19. Looking at the study overall: The study drew acute and convalescent COVID-19 samples from the United States, Italy and Spain. Sources were T cells, B-cell-depleted T cells, or PBMCs; the material itself was cDNA or gDNA.

In the original workflow: Amplification of reference gene primers provided the estimated nucleated cell counts. Sequencing was performed with immunoSEQ multiplex PCR; in TCRdb, only in-frame clones are kept and a portion is missing. V and J calls plus clone size are reproduced from that table; the DNA served to infer D and trimming. The sample contains 110,000 to 150,000 clones, approximately 90% of which appear only once. The sequence was collected from a man in his fifties or sixties with active or convalescent COVID-19. The sample taken for sequencing was peripheral blood.

CDR3 region: CASSSQGASDTQYF. For the CDR3, the DNA is TGTGCCAGCAGCTCCCAGGGGGCCTCAGATACGCAGTATTTT. This chain links TRBV5-6 with TRBJ2-3; 8 positions agree with TRBD1. J gave up 4 bases and V 3 bases, and 4 bases lay outside the gene matches. This CDR3 has 14 amino acids. Germline CDR1 reads SGHDT; CDR2 reads YYEEEE.